The 12 T cell receptor beta chains presented below share a single source sample, sequenced in a study of T cell changes during pregnancy in multiple sclerosis. Profiling relied on immunoSEQ multiplex PCR, and the TCRdb table lists in-frame clones only, not all of them. Of fewer than 60,000 clones detected, 85% to 95% appear once; the ten largest clones hold around 3.5%. Sequenced material: peripheral blood, taken after pregnancy. Receptors were obtained from a female donor in good health, enrolled as a control in a pregnancy study.

This clone showed up just once. The chain uses TRBV27 and TRBJ2-1, with D unclear. CDR1 and CDR2 (germline): MNHEY, SMNVEV (reference sequence). V was clipped by 0 bases and J by 2 bases, with 11 bases between them. The CDR3 contains 16 residues. The CDR3 here is CASSLSIAEAYNEQFF. Written as DNA, the CDR3 is TGTGCCAGCAGTTTATCGATAGCCGAGGCCTACAATGAGCAGTTCTTC.

This chain joins TRBV9 and TRBJ2-2; 10 bases fit TRBD2. The germline V gene has CDR1 SGDLS and CDR2 YYNGEE. The CDR3 loop spans 18 amino acids. Germline trimming cut 0 bases from V and 4 bases from J; bases unmatched to any gene: 9. The CDR3 spells CASSVAAGGLSGTGELFF. CDR3 coding DNA: TGTGCCAGCAGCGTAGCAGCGGGGGGGCTTTCGGGCACCGGGGAGCTGTTTTTT.

V usage is TRBV19 and J usage is TRBJ2-1; TRBD2 aligns across 11 bases. Germline CDR1 LNHDA, CDR2 SQIVND (reference sequence). The CDR3 runs to 16 residues. Losses at the gene ends were 9 bases for V and 3 bases for J; bases not matched to a gene: 10. CDR3 nucleotide sequence: TGTGCCAGCAAAGATAGCGGGGGGGCCGGCTACAATGAGCAGTTCTTC. Its translation is CASKDSGGAGYNEQFF.

The rearrangement links TRBV7-9 to TRBJ2-1; TRBD2 agrees at 8 bases. The CDR3 has 16 amino acids. Germline V gene lookup returns CDR1 SEHNR and CDR2 FQNEAQ (reference sequence). Trimming removed 6 bases from V and 2 bases from J; junction bases left unmatched: 9. CDR3: CASSLSYGRAYNEQFF. CDR3 DNA: TGTGCCAGCAGTCTATCTTACGGGAGGGCCTACAATGAGCAGTTCTTC.

The chain has TRBV2 and TRBJ1-5; maybe TRBD1 (6 bases). Germline values: CDR1 SNHLY, CDR2 FYNNEI. There are 14 residues in the CDR3. V dropped 5 bases and J dropped 5 bases, with 13 bases sitting between them. CDR3 amino acids: CASSPYRDHQPQHF. The CDR3 coding sequence is TGTGCCAGCAGTCCTTACAGGGACCATCAGCCCCAGCATTTT. Variable domain in full (rest from reference TRBV2 and TRBJ1-5): EPEVTQTPSHQVTQMGQEVILRCVPISNHLYFYWYRQILGQKVEFLVSFYNNEISEKSEIFDDQFSVERPDGSNFTLKIRSTKLEDSAMYFCASSPYRDHQPQHFGDGTRLSIL.

Here the CDR3 reads CASSLESGKETQYF. CDR3 coding DNA: TGCGCCAGCAGCTTGGAAAGCGGGAAGGAGACCCAGTACTTC. The rearrangement links TRBV5-1 to TRBJ2-5; 7 nucleotides agree with TRBD2. The CDR3 length is 14 residues. V lost 0 bases to trimming and J lost 5 bases; unmatched junction nucleotides: 4. Germline V lookup: CDR1 SGHRS, CDR2 YFSETQ. The complete variable domain, with remaining parts taken from reference TRBV5-1 and TRBJ2-5, reads KAGVTQTPRYLIKTRGQQVTLSCSPISGHRSVSWYQQTPGQGLQFLFEYFSETQRNKGNFPGRFSGRQFSNSRSEMNVSTLELGDSALYLCASSLESGKETQYFGPGTRLLVL.

The chain joins TRBV4-3 to TRBJ1-2, with 11 bases that match TRBD1. In germline, CDR1 is LGHNA, CDR2 YSLEER. After removal of 4 bases from V and 4 bases from J, the junction contained 2 bases not matched to a gene. The CDR3 has 14 residues. CDR3 in amino acids: CASSPGTGGYGYTF. For the CDR3, the DNA is TGCGCCAGCAGCCCAGGGACAGGGGGCTATGGCTACACCTTC.

The chain employs TRBV5-1 and TRBJ2-3, with 7 bases fitting TRBD2. Germline CDR1 is SGHRS and CDR2 is YFSETQ. The CDR3 contains 16 residues. The V gene end was trimmed by 4 bases and the J gene end by 3 bases; junction bases not matched to a gene: 11. For the CDR3, the DNA is TGCGCCAGCAGCCCCGTCGGCGGGAGTAGGACAGATACGCAGTATTTT. Amino acid sequence: CASSPVGGSRTDTQYF.

The chain employs TRBV9 and TRBJ2-1; 8 bases align to TRBD2. The length of the CDR3 is 17 residues. J was trimmed by 2 bases and V by 1 base; bases with no gene match: 8. Looked up from germline, CDR1 is SGDLS and CDR2 is YYNGEE. The CDR3 bases are TGTGCCAGCAGCGTATCTTGGGGCGGGGGGCCCTACAATGAGCAGTTCTTC. Translated, it gives CASSVSWGGGPYNEQFF.

The chain links TRBV5-1 to TRBJ2-3, with 7 positions matching TRBD2. Germline loops: CDR1 SGHRS, CDR2 YFSETQ. The CDR3 has 15 residues. V shed 0 bases, J shed 5 bases, and the junction held 6 bases outside the gene matches. The CDR3 spells CASSLARVAGDTQYF. The DNA of the CDR3 is TGCGCCAGCAGCTTGGCGAGGGTAGCGGGAGATACGCAGTATTTT.

The rearrangement joins TRBV19 to TRBJ2-2, with 13 bases aligning to TRBD2. Germline V CDR1 and CDR2: LNHDA, SQIVND (reference sequence). Trimming took 6 bases from V and 6 from J; bases not matched to a gene: 13. The CDR3 totals 18 residues. Here the CDR3 reads CASRPSLGTSGKPGELFF. The CDR3 nucleotides are TGTGCCAGTAGACCTTCCCTGGGGACTAGCGGGAAACCCGGGGAGCTGTTTTTT.

The chain is built from TRBV6-5 and TRBJ2-7, with D possibly TRBD1 on 6 matching bases. Germline V gene sequence: CDR1 MNHEY, CDR2 SVGAGI. With 4 bases removed from V and 3 bases from J, the gap between germline ends came to 13 bases. The CDR3 is made up of 14 amino acids. CDR3 in DNA: TGTGCCAGCAGTTTGGACAGAGACCTCTACGAGCAGTACTTC. It specifies CASSLDRDLYEQYF.